A single sample gave rise to the 20 T cell receptor beta chains below, sequenced in a study of T-cell memory formation after mild COVID-19. TCRdb passed the 5' RACE reads through MiXCR, listing each CDR3 protein once. The sample lists about 350,000 distinct CDR3 sequences, 20% to 25% occurring once. The sequenced sample consisted of PBMCs or a T cell subset sorted from them (not recorded which). These receptors were taken from a man aged 18 to 30 who had mild COVID-19 (a few samples of this study predate the infection). Cell type and time point are not known.

V gene TRBV11-2 combines with J gene TRBJ2-3, with 8 bases aligning to TRBD1. From germline, CDR1 is SGHAT and CDR2 FQNNGV. The CDR3 spans 14 residues. J gave up 6 bases and V 5 bases, and 7 bases lay outside the gene matches. For the CDR3, the DNA is TGTGCCAGCAGCGAGACAGGGGTGAGGGATACGCAGTATTTT. It is translated as CASSETGVRDTQYF.

The chain uses TRBV25-1 and TRBJ2-4; the D is unclear. The V gene lost 4 bases and the J gene lost 2 bases, with 9 bases spanning the gap. Germline CDR1 reads MGHDK; CDR2 reads SYGVNS. CDR3 size: 14 residues. The CDR3 coding sequence is TGTGCCAGCAGTGGGTTTAAGACCAAAAACATTCAGTACTTC. Residues: CASSGFKTKNIQYF. Looking up the rest from reference TRBV25-1 and TRBJ2-4 gives the full variable domain: EADIYQTPRYLVIGTGKKITLECSQTMGHDKMYWYQQDPGMELHLIHYSYGVNSTEKGDLSSESTVSRIRTEHFPLTLESARPSHTSQYLCASSGFKTKNIQYFGAGTRLSVL.

The rearrangement links TRBV4-3 to TRBJ1-2; no firm D call. CDR1 LGHNA and CDR2 YSLEER come from the germline V gene. Trimming shortened V by 1 base and J by 1 base, and 10 bases separated the two germline ends. The CDR3 spans 15 residues. The CDR3 nucleotides read TGCGCCAGCAGCCAAGGGGCAAGTAATAACTATGGCTACACCTTC. Its protein product is CASSQGASNNYGYTF.

This clonotype was counted at least ten times. The V and J genes are TRBV4-1 and TRBJ2-7; D remains ambiguous. Trimming removed 6 bases from V and 5 bases from J, with 14 bases in between. CDR1 is MGHRA and CDR2 is YSYEKL in the germline V gene. This CDR3 is 13 amino acids long. For the CDR3, the DNA is TGCGCCAGCAGGTCTCAAACTTGGGACGAGCAGTACTTC. Translated: CASRSQTWDEQYF.

The CDR3 DNA reads TGTGCCACCAGTGATCCCGACAGGGGAGCATACAATGAGCAGTTCTTC. Protein: CATSDPDRGAYNEQFF. The chain uses TRBV24-1 and TRBJ2-1; 8 bases fit TRBD1. Unmatched junction bases numbered 7, after V lost 3 bases and J lost 4 bases. The CDR3 has 16 amino acids. The germline gives CDR1 KGHDR, CDR2 SFDVKD.

In DNA, the CDR3 is TGCGCCAGCAGCCAAGGTGTTTTTGAGCGCGTATATGGCTACACCTTC. Encoded protein: CASSQGVFERVYGYTF. The chain links TRBV4-3 to TRBJ1-2; D ambiguous. The CDR3 length is 16 residues. V lost 1 base to trimming and J lost 5 bases, with 17 bases between them. Germline V gene sequence: CDR1 LGHNA, CDR2 YSLEER.

The chain combines TRBV4-3 with TRBJ2-3; 11 nucleotides line up with TRBD2. From germline, CDR1 is LGHNA and CDR2 YSLEER. This CDR3 spans 15 amino acids. V shed 3 bases and J 10 bases; nucleotides not matched to a gene: 9. CDR3 nucleotide sequence: TGCGCCAGCAGCCAGGTAGCGGGGGGGCGAGAAGCGCAGTATTTT. It is translated as CASSQVAGGREAQYF.

The chain couples TRBV10-3 to TRBJ2-5; TRBD1 agrees at 7 bases. This CDR3 has 15 amino acids. The germline gives CDR1 ENHRY, CDR2 SYGVKD. The J segment lost 5 bases and the V segment lost 0 bases, leaving 6 bases of the junction unmatched. The CDR3 protein is CAISESLAGGETQYF. CDR3 in DNA: TGTGCCATCAGTGAGTCGCTGGCAGGGGGTGAGACCCAGTACTTC.

The chain combines TRBV5-1 with TRBJ2-3, with TRBD1 matching 10 bases. The germline V gene encodes CDR1 SGHRS and CDR2 YFSETQ. The CDR3 sequence is 15 residues long. J was trimmed by 4 bases and V by 0 bases; bases with no gene match: 2. DNA for the CDR3: TGCGCCAGCAGCTTGGCGGGGACAGGGGCAGATACGCAGTATTTT. It translates to CASSLAGTGADTQYF.

This clonotype appeared a few times. This chain links TRBV6-2 or TRBV6-3 with TRBJ2-1; 13 nucleotides align to TRBD2. The CDR3 spans 16 residues. Germline CDR1 and CDR2: MNHEY and SVGEGT. Germline trimming cut 4 bases from V and 8 bases from J; bases unmatched to any gene: 8. CDR3 residues: CASSWTSGGVNDEQFF. In DNA form, the CDR3 reads TGTGCCAGCAGTTGGACTAGCGGGGGCGTAAACGATGAGCAGTTCTTC.

This chain joins TRBV11-2 and TRBJ2-5; 8 positions agree with TRBD2. V trimming: 1 base; J trimming: 4 bases; junction bases outside the gene matches: 5. This CDR3 contains 15 residues. Germline loops: CDR1 SGHAT, CDR2 FQNNGV. CDR3 residues: CASSLGAGGPETQYF. CDR3 bases: TGTGCCAGCAGCTTAGGGGCGGGGGGACCAGAGACCCAGTACTTC.

This clonotype was observed a few times. The chain combines TRBV7-6 with TRBJ2-1; the match to TRBD2 covers 7 bases. Germline CDR1 is SGHVS and CDR2 is FNYEAQ. Germline trimming cut 1 base from V and 8 bases from J; bases unmatched to any gene: 8. This CDR3 has 15 residues. The CDR3 nucleotides read TGTGCCAGCAGCTTAGTGGGGGGGTTCTCCTATGAGCAGTTCTTC. Protein: CASSLVGGFSYEQFF.

This clonotype was detected ten times or more. CDR3 residues: CASSETGSGANTDTQYF. CDR3 DNA sequence: TGTGCCAGCAGCGAGACGGGTAGCGGGGCCAACACAGATACGCAGTATTTT. The genes are TRBV3-1 and TRBJ2-3, with TRBD2 matching over 8 bases. After removal of 5 bases from V and 2 bases from J, the junction contained 12 bases not matched to a gene. Germline-derived CDR1 and CDR2 are LGHDT and YNNKEL (reference sequence). The CDR3 consists of 17 residues.

V is TRBV20-1 and J is TRBJ1-1; D may be TRBD1 (6 bases). V was pared by 0 bases and J by 3 bases, with 11 bases between. The V gene's germline CDR1 is DFQATT and CDR2 SNEGSKA (reference sequence). The CDR3 totals 14 residues. This chain's CDR3 is CSARDGGRDTEAFF. Here the CDR3 DNA reads TGCAGTGCTAGAGATGGGGGCCGCGACACTGAAGCTTTCTTT.

The V gene is TRBV18, the J gene TRBJ2-1; D is uncertain. This CDR3 has 13 residues. V was cut by 2 bases and J by 8 bases, with 10 bases left in between. Germline-derived CDR1 and CDR2 are KGHSH and LQKENI. The CDR3 spells CASSPSTDDEQFF. For the CDR3, the DNA is TGTGCCAGCTCACCATCGACCGACGATGAGCAGTTCTTC.

In its sample, this clonotype was seen a few times. The rearrangement uses TRBV15 and TRBJ1-1; D not certain. Trimming stripped 3 bases from V and 4 bases from J, with 12 bases between. CDR3 length: 14 residues. Per the germline V gene, CDR1 is LNHNV and CDR2 is YYDKDF (reference sequence). CDR3 in DNA: TGTGCCACCAGCAGCTCCCGGGATGGCACTGAAGCTTTCTTT. It encodes CATSSSRDGTEAFF. Using reference TRBV15 and TRBJ1-1 for the parts outside the CDR3, the full variable domain is DAMVIQNPRYQVTQFGKPVTLSCSQTLNHNVMYWYQQKSSQAPKLLFHYYDKDFNNEADTPDNFQSRRPNTSFCFLDIRSPGLGDTAMYLCATSSSRDGTEAFFGQGTRLTVV.

The rearrangement joins TRBV18 to TRBJ1-2; D is ambiguous. Germline V gene lookup returns CDR1 KGHSH and CDR2 LQKENI. V was cut by 3 bases and J by 6 bases, with 11 bases left in between. The CDR3 loop spans 13 amino acids. CDR3 coding DNA: TGTGCCAGCTCACCCCAGTGGCTAGATGGCTACACCTTC. This codes for CASSPQWLDGYTF.

This clonotype was picked up a small number of times. The chain joins TRBV5-1 to TRBJ2-3; D gene uncertain. Germline lookup yields CDR1 SGHRS and CDR2 YFSETQ. This CDR3 has 14 amino acids. Deletions cut 5 bases from V and 4 bases from J, with 14 bases between. The CDR3 spells CASSRNRRPDTQYF. The CDR3 region has the DNA TGCGCCAGCAGTCGTAACCGTAGACCAGATACGCAGTATTTT.

The chain employs TRBV5-1 and TRBJ2-1; D gene unclear. The ends were cut back, 2 bases at V and 8 bases at J, with 5 bases in the middle. Germline V gives CDR1 SGHRS, CDR2 YFSETQ. CDR3 length: 11 amino acids. The CDR3 loop reads CASSLWDEQFF. The CDR3 nucleotides are TGCGCCAGCAGCTTATGGGATGAGCAGTTCTTC.

The table lists this clonotype with a few counts. The chain couples TRBV4-2 to TRBJ2-5; TRBD2 matches at 10 bases. Germline loops: CDR1 LGHNA, CDR2 YNFKEQ. With V trimmed by 1 base and J by 5 bases, 7 bases remained unmatched. The CDR3 is 16 residues long. CDR3 coding DNA: TGTGCCAGCAGCCAAGGGAGTAGCGGGGGGATTGAGACCCAGTACTTC. It specifies CASSQGSSGGIETQYF.